This T cell receptor (beta chain) came from a study of blood T cell repertoires in COVID-19. Study summary: Researchers got acute and convalescent COVID-19 samples from the United States, Italy and Spain. PBMCs, B-cell-depleted T cells, or T cells provided the cDNA or gDNA that made up the material.

Between the trimmed V and J ends, which lost 5 bases and 4 bases, there was a span of 11 bases. Germline-derived CDR1 and CDR2 are SGHAT and FQNNGV. This CDR3 spans 13 amino acids. As originally analysed: Nucleated cell counts were estimated from reference gene primer amplification. This table comes from immunoSEQ multiplex PCR, and its TCRdb copy is limited to in-frame clones, with some not included. V and J calls and clone size are copied from that table; D and trimming were computed from the DNA. The profile covers about 250,000 clones, with 79% appearing a single time and 3% to 4% taken by the ten largest.

V gene TRBV11-2 combines with J gene TRBJ1-1, with D possibly matching TRBD1 (5 bases). Sequencing was performed on peripheral blood. This sequence was found in a woman aged 40 to 55 with active or convalescent COVID-19. The CDR3 sequence is CASSQDMPTEAFF. In nucleotides, the CDR3 is TGTGCCAGCAGCCAGGACATGCCCACTGAAGCTTTCTTT. The whole variable domain, filled in from reference TRBV11-2 and TRBJ1-1, reads EAGVAQSPRYKIIEKRQSVAFWCNPISGHATLYWYQQILGQGPKLLIQFQNNGVVDDSQLPKDRFSAERLKGVDSTLKIQPAKLEDSAVYLCASSQDMPTEAFFGQGTRLTVV.